This TCR beta chain appears in the sequencing data of a study of blood T cells in healthy people across ages. Together with a sample-barcoded 5' primer, a J-beta primer mix was included in a second PCR lasting roughly 7 to 11 cycles. A single record per CDR3 protein comes from TCRdb applying MiXCR to the 5' RACE reads. The table records about 1.1 million distinct CDR3 sequences, 35% to 40% of them present only once. This clonotype was seen just once. Germline and junction disagree at one end, which may indicate a read error. The germline V gene encodes CDR1 SGHRS and CDR2 YFSETQ. This CDR3 has 14 residues.

The sequenced sample consisted of blood. V is TRBV5-1 and J is TRBJ2-5; D gene unclear. The source is a young man in good health. CDR3 in DNA: TGCGCCGGCAGCTTGGAATTGGGGCAAGAGACCCAGTACTTC. Translated, it gives CAGSLELGQETQYF.